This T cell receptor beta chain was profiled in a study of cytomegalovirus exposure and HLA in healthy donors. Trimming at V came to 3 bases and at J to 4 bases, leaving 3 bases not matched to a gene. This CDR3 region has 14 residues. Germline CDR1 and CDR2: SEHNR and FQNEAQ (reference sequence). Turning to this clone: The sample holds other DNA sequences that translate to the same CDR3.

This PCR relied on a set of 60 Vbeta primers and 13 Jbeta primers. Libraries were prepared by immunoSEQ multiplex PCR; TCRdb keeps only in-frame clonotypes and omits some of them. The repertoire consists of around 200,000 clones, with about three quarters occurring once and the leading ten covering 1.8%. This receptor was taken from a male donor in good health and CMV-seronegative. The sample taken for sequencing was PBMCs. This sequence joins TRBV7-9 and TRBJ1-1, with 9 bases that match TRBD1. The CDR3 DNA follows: TGTGCCAGCAGCTTTGGACAGGGGAGCACTGAAGCTTTCTTT. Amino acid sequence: CASSFGQGSTEAFF.